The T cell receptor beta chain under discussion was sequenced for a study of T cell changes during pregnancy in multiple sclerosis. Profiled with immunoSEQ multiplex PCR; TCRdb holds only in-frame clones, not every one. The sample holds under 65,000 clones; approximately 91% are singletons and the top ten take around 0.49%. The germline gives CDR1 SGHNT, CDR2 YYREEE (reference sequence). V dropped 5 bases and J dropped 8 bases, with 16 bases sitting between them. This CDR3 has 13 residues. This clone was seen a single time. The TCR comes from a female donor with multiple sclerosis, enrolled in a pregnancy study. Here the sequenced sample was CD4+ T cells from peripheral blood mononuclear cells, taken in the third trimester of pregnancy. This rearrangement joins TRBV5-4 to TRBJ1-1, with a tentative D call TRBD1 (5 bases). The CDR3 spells CASSLTEGREAFF. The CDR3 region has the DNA TGTGCCAGCAGTTTGACAGAAGGCCGCGAAGCTTTCTTT.